The sequence of this TCR beta chain was determined in a study of Graves' ophthalmopathy and Graves' hyperthyroidism. As for the study in general: Blood was drawn at initial diagnosis, before any treatment.

The study, taken as a whole, reports: With a specificity of 72.22% and a sensitivity of 60% to 71%, the model predicted ophthalmopathy progression.

Trimming removed 0 bases at V and 3 bases at J, with 17 bases between. CDR1 is MNHEY, CDR2 SVGEGT, per germline. The CDR3 covers 17 residues. CDR3 regions of TCR beta were amplified from RNA transcripts. Second-round multiplex PCR followed a first-round RT-PCR using HTBI primers. TCRdb re-called the multiplex PCR reads through MiXCR, storing one row per CDR3 protein. Of some 370,000 distinct CDR3 sequences listed, about 17% were seen once; the top ten hold 2.4%. This clonotype was observed many times. Its antigen is as yet unknown. Sequenced input: peripheral blood. The chain joins TRBV6-2 or TRBV6-3 to TRBJ1-1; D may be TRBD1 (6 bases). The TCR comes from an adult woman with stable Graves' hyperthyroidism. The CDR3 is CASSYSRTGAPDTEAFF. DNA for the CDR3: TGTGCCAGCAGTTACTCGAGAACGGGGGCTCCGGACACTGAAGCTTTCTTT.